This TCR beta chain originates from a study of shared clonotypes between healthy human individuals. Looking at the study overall: Donor ages ranged 18 to 49 years: two women, a few men. Regarding the study as a whole: A reduction in generation probabilities was seen for non-shared clonotypes relative to those shared by all four donors. With few donors, the genetic and exposure-history diversity represented was limited.

The method was immunoSEQ multiplex PCR; TCRdb's version includes in-frame clones alone and lacks a portion of them. This table holds 200,000 to 250,000 clones, 60% to 70% found once. Concerning this clone: What it binds is unknown.

The CDR3 spans 14 residues. After removal of 8 bases from V and 9 bases from J, the junction contained 11 bases not matched to a gene. Germline CDR1 is MNHEY and CDR2 is SMNVEV (reference sequence). The sequence was obtained from a man aged 25 to 40 in good health. Sequencing input: memory CD4+ T cells sorted from blood. The subset denotes: CD45RA-negative fraction. The V and J genes are TRBV27 and TRBJ2-4; 9 nucleotides line up with TRBD2. The CDR3 spells CASGAGGIGGIQYF. DNA of the CDR3: TGTGCCAGCGGTGCGGGAGGGATAGGGGGCATTCAGTACTTC.